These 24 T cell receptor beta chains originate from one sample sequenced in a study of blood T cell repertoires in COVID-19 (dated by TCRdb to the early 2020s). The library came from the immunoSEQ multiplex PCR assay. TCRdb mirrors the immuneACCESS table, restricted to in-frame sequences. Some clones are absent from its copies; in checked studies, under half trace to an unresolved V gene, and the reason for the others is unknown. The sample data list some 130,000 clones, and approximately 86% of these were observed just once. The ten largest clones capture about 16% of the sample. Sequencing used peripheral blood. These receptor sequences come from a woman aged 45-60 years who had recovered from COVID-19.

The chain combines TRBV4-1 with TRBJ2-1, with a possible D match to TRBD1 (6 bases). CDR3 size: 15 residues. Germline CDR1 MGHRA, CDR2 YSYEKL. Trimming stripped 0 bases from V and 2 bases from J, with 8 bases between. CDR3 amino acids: CASSQEGAAYNEQFF. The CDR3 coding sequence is TGCGCCAGCAGCCAAGAGGGGGCGGCCTACAATGAGCAGTTCTTC.

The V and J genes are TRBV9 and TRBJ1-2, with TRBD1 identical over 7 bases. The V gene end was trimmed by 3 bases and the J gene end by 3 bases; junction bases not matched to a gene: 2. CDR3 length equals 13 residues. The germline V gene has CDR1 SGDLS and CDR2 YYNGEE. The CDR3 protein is CASSATGHYGYTF. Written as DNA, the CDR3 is TGTGCCAGCAGCGCGACAGGGCACTATGGCTACACCTTC.

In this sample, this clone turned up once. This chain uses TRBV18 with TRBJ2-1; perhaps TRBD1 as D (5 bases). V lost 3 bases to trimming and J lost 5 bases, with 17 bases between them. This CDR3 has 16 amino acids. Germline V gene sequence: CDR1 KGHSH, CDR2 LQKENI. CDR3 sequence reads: CASSPSPVRVNNEQFF. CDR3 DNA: TGTGCCAGCTCACCCTCCCCGGTCAGGGTGAACAATGAGCAGTTCTTC. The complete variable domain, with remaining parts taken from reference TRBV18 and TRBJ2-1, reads NAGVMQNPRHLVRRRGQEARLRCSPMKGHSHVYWYRQLPEEGLKFMVYLQKENIIDESGMPKERFSAEFPKEGPSILRIQQVVRGDSAAYFCASSPSPVRVNNEQFFGPGTRLTVL.

This CDR3 is CASAGTSGPSEQFF. DNA for the CDR3: TGTGCCAGCGCCGGGACTAGCGGCCCCAGTGAGCAGTTCTTC. J is TRBJ2-1 and V is TRBV2, with 11 nucleotides matching TRBD2. Germline V CDR1 and CDR2: SNHLY, FYNNEI. The CDR3 has 14 residues. V lost 8 bases and J lost 9; bases outside the gene matches: 9.

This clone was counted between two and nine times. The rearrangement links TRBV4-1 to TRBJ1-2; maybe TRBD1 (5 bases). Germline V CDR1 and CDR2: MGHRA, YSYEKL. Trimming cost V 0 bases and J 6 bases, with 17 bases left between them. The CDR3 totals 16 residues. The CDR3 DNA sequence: TGCGCCAGCAGCCAAGAACGGCGTCAGGGAGGGGATGGCTACACCTTC. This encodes CASSQERRQGGDGYTF.

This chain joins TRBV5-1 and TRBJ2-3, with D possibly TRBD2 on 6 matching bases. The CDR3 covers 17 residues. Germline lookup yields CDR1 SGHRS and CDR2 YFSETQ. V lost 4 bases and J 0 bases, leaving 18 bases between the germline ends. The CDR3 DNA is TGCGCCAGCAGCCCTGGCCGGGGCGGAGGGAGCACAGATACGCAGTATTTT. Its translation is CASSPGRGGGSTDTQYF.

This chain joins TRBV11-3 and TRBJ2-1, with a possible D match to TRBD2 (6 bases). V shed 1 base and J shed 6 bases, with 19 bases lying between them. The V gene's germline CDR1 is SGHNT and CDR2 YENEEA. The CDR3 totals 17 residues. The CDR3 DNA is TGTGCCAGCAGCTTAGGGGGCGGTAGACTAGAAACCAATGAGCAGTTCTTC. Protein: CASSLGGGRLETNEQFF.

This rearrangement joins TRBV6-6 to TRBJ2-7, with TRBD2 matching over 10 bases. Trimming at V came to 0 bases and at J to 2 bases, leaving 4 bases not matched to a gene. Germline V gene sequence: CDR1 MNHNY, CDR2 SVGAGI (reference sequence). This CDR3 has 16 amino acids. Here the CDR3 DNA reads TGTGCCAGCAGTTACTCGAATAGCGGGGGGACCTACGAGCAGTACTTC. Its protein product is CASSYSNSGGTYEQYF.

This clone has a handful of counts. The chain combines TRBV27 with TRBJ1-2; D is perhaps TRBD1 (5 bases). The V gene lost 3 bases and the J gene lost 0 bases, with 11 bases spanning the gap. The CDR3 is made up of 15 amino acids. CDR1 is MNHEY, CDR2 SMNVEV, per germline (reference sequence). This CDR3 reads CASSFGGGANYGYTF. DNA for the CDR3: TGTGCCAGCAGTTTTGGGGGGGGAGCTAACTATGGCTACACCTTC.

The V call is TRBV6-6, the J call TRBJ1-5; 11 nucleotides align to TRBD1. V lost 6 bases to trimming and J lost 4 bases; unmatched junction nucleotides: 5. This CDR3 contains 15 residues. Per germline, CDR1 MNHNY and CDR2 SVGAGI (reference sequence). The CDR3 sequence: CASRHRDRGNQPQHF. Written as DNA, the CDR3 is TGTGCCAGCAGACACCGGGACAGGGGGAATCAGCCCCAGCATTTT.

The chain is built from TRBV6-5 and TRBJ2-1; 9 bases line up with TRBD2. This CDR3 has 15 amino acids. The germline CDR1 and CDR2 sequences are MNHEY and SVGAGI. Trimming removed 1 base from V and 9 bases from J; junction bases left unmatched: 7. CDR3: CASSYWIAGDLEQFF. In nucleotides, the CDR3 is TGTGCCAGCAGTTACTGGATAGCGGGAGATCTTGAGCAGTTCTTC.

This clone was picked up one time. Here the CDR3 reads CASSTDLPQGRFEAFF. DNA for the CDR3: TGTGCCAGCAGTACCGACCTACCACAGGGTCGGTTTGAAGCTTTCTTT. V and J are TRBV6-2 or TRBV6-3 and TRBJ1-1; TRBD1 might be the D (6 bases). The CDR3 runs 16 residues. Germline V CDR1 and CDR2: MNHEY, SVGEGT. The V end was cut by 5 bases, the J end by 7 bases, with 23 bases between.

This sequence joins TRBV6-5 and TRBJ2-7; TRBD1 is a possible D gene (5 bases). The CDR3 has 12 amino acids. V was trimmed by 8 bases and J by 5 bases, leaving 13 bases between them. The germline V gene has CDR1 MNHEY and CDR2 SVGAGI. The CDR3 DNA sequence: TGTGCCAGCGGGGTCAGGGCCAACGAGCAGTACTTC. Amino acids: CASGVRANEQYF.

Here the CDR3 reads CASSLVLASGRYNEQFF. The CDR3 nucleotides read TGTGCCAGCAGCTTAGTGTTGGCTAGCGGGAGGTACAATGAGCAGTTCTTC. The chain couples TRBV7-9 to TRBJ2-1; 11 positions agree with TRBD2. The CDR3 contains 17 residues. Germline V gene lookup returns CDR1 SEHNR and CDR2 FQNEAQ (reference sequence). The ends lost 1 base at V and 4 bases at J; junction bases unmatched: 6.

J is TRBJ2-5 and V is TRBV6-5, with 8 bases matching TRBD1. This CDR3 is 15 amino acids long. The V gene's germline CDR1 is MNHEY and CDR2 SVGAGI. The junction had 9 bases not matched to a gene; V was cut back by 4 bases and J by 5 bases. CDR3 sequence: CASSLTGVVMETQYF. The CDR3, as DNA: TGTGCCAGCAGTTTGACAGGGGTAGTTATGGAGACCCAGTACTTC.

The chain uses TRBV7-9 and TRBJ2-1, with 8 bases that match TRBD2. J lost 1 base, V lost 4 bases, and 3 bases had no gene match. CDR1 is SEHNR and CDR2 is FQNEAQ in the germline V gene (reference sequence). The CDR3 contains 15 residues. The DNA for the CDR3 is TGTGCCAGCAGCTCCCCTAGCGGGTCCTACAATGAGCAGTTCTTC. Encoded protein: CASSSPSGSYNEQFF.

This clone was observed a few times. Here the CDR3 DNA reads TGTGCCAGCAGCATCGACAGGGCTAACACTGAAGCTTTCTTT. This encodes CASSIDRANTEAFF. V gene TRBV7-2 combines with J gene TRBJ1-1, with 7 bases identical to TRBD1. In germline, CDR1 is SGHTA, CDR2 FQGNSA. The CDR3 totals 14 residues. V shed 5 bases, J shed 2 bases, and the junction held 5 bases outside the gene matches.

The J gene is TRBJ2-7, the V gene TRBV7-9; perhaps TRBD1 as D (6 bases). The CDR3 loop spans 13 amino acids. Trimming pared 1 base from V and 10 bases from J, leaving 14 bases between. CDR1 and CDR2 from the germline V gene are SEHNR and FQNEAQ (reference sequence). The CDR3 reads CASSLVLGGGQYF. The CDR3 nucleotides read TGTGCCAGCAGCTTAGTTCTTGGGGGCGGACAGTACTTC.

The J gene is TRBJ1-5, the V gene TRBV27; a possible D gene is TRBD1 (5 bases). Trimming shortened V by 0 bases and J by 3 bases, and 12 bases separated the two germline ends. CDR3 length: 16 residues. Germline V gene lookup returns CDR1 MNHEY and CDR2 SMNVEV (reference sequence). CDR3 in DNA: TGTGCCAGCAGTTTATCGATGTCAGGGAACAATCAGCCCCAGCATTTT. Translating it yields CASSLSMSGNNQPQHF.

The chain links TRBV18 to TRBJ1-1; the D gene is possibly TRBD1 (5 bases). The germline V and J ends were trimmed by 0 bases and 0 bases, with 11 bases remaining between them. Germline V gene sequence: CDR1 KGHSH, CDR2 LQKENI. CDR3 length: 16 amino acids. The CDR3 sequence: CASSPPKGNLNTEAFF. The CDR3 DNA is TGTGCCAGCTCACCACCGAAGGGGAACCTGAACACTGAAGCTTTCTTT.

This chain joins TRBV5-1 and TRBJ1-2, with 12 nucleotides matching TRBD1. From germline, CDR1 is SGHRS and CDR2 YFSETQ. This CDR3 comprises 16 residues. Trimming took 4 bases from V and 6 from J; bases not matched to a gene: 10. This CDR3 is CASSENPGQGADGYTF. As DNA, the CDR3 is TGCGCCAGCAGCGAAAACCCGGGACAGGGGGCGGATGGCTACACCTTC.

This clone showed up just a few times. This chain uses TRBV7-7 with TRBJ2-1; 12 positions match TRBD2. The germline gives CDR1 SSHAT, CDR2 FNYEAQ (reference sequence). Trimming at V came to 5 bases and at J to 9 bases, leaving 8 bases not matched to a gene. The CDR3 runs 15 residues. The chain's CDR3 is CASSVMTSGGSEQFF. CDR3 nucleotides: TGTGCCAGCAGCGTCATGACTAGCGGGGGTTCTGAGCAGTTCTTC.

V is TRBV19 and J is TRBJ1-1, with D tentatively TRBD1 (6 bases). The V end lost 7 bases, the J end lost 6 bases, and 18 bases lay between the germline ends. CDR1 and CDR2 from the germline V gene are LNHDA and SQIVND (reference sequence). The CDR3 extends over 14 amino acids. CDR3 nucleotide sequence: TGTGCCAGTAAGGAGCGGGACACAGACTCTGAAGCTTTCTTT. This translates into CASKERDTDSEAFF. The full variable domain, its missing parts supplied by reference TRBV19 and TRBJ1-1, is DGGITQSPKYLFRKEGQNVTLSCEQNLNHDAMYWYRQDPGQGLRLIYYSQIVNDFQKGDIAEGYSVSREKKESFPLTVTSAQKNPTAFYLCASKERDTDSEAFFGQGTRLTVV.

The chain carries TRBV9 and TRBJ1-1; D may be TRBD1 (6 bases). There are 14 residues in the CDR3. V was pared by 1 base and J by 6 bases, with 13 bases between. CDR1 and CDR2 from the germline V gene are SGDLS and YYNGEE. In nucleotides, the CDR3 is TGTGCCAGCAGCGTACAGGGGAGAGGGGCTGAAGCTTTCTTT. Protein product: CASSVQGRGAEAFF.